The rows below give T cell receptor beta chains drawn from one sample of a study of blood T cell repertoires in COVID-19. Repertoires were generated with immunoSEQ multiplex PCR, while TCRdb's copy carries only in-frame clones and drops some. The repertoire consists of about 140,000 clones, with 60% to 85% occurring once and the leading ten covering around 17%. Material: peripheral blood. The receptors derive from a man in his fifties with acute or convalescent COVID-19. The CDR3 runs from the conserved cysteine through the conserved F or W. The D gene is left open where the match is weak. Clone size is shown for a subset of rows, as once, few, many or a class of expanded clone.

J	V	D	size	CDR3	DNA
TRBJ1-5	TRBV19	.	.	CASSGTGTPLDQPQHF	TGTGCCAGTAGTGGGACCGGGACACCTCTCGATCAGCCCCAGCATTTT
TRBJ1-5	TRBV15	TRBD1	.	CATSYPGQPNQPQHF	TGTGCCACCAGCTATCCGGGACAGCCCAATCAGCCCCAGCATTTT
TRBJ1-3	TRBV6-6	.	many	CASRGQASGNTIYF	TGTGCCAGCAGGGGGCAGGCCTCTGGAAACACCATATATTTT
TRBJ2-5	TRBV5-1	TRBD2	.	CASSLAGTSEQETQYF	TGCGCCAGCAGCTTGGCAGGGACTAGCGAACAAGAGACCCAGTACTTC
TRBJ2-1	TRBV18	.	few	CASSYVALASNEQFF	TGTGCCAGCTCATATGTGGCGCTAGCCTCCAATGAGCAGTTCTTC
TRBJ2-1	TRBV6-5	TRBD1	.	CASSGQSSYNEQFF	TGTGCCAGCTCGGGACAGAGCTCCTACAATGAGCAGTTCTTC
TRBJ1-1	TRBV7-9	.	.	CASSGQTTYEAFF	TGTGCCAGCAGCGGACAGACAACTTATGAAGCTTTCTTT
TRBJ1-5	TRBV3-1/TRBV3-2	.	.	CASSQDRGSGQPQHF	TGTGCCAGCAGCCAAGACAGGGGTTCGGGACAGCCCCAGCATTTT
TRBJ1-1	TRBV9	.	.	CASSVDLSNTEAFF	TGTGCCAGCAGCGTAGACCTATCGAACACTGAAGCTTTCTTT
TRBJ1-1	TRBV3-1/TRBV3-2	.	.	CASTTGQNEAFF	TGTGCCAGCACTACCGGACAGAATGAAGCTTTCTTT
TRBJ1-2	TRBV14	TRBD1	.	CASSLGTAYGYTF	TGTGCCAGCAGCCTAGGGACAGCATATGGCTACACCTTC
TRBJ2-6	TRBV30	TRBD1	.	CAWNRGRSGANVLTF	TGTGCCTGGAACAGGGGAAGGTCTGGGGCCAACGTCCTGACTTTC
TRBJ1-1	TRBV9	.	.	CASSPGQMNTEAFF	TGTGCCAGCAGCCCGGGACAAATGAACACTGAAGCTTTCTTT
TRBJ2-3	TRBV5-1	TRBD2	.	CASSLVPSGTSTDTQYF	TGCGCCAGCAGCTTGGTCCCTAGCGGGACTAGCACAGATACGCAGTATTTT
TRBJ1-3	TRBV5-1	.	.	CASRTGTTGNTIYF	TGCGCCAGCAGAACCGGGACAACAGGAAACACCATATATTTT
TRBJ1-1	TRBV30	TRBD1	.	CAWSIPPTGGGNTEAFF	TGTGCCTGGAGTATCCCCCCAACAGGGGGGGGGAACACTGAAGCTTTCTTT
TRBJ2-3	TRBV7-2	.	.	CASSLYNRESTDTQYF	TGTGCCAGCAGCTTATATAACCGGGAGAGCACAGATACGCAGTATTTT
TRBJ2-3	TRBV24-1	.	.	CATSDHIADTQYF	TGTGCCACCAGTGATCATATAGCAGATACGCAGTATTTT
TRBJ2-7	TRBV3-1/TRBV3-2	TRBD1	.	CASSQDPTGGFYEQYF	TGTGCCAGCAGCCAAGACCCGACAGGGGGCTTCTACGAGCAGTACTTC
TRBJ1-4	TRBV18	.	.	CASSPGTPRGEKLFF	TGTGCCAGCTCCCCCGGGACACCTAGAGGGGAAAAACTGTTTTTT
TRBJ1-1	TRBV30	TRBD1	.	CAWSPLTGEGHTEAFF	TGTGCCTGGAGTCCCCTGACAGGGGAGGGGCACACTGAAGCTTTCTTT
TRBJ2-3	TRBV7-2	TRBD2	.	CASSLVSSGINTQYF	TGTGCCAGCAGCCTCGTGTCTAGCGGGATTAATACGCAGTATTTT
TRBJ2-1	TRBV9	TRBD2	.	CASSETSGARNEQFF	TGTGCCAGCAGTGAGACTAGCGGGGCTCGAAATGAGCAGTTCTTC
TRBJ1-6	TRBV2	.	.	CASSVRQVDYNSPLHF	TGTGCCAGCAGTGTAAGACAGGTCGATTATAATTCACCCCTCCACTTT
TRBJ2-5	TRBV5-6	.	.	CASRHVEGQETQYF	TGTGCCAGCAGACACGTCGAGGGCCAAGAGACCCAGTACTTC
TRBJ1-5	TRBV10-2	TRBD1	.	CASSESRQGYQPQHF	TGCGCCAGCAGTGAGTCAAGACAGGGGTATCAGCCCCAGCATTTT
TRBJ1-6	TRBV7-9	TRBD1	.	CASSLRDSTNSPLHF	TGTGCCAGCAGCTTACGGGACAGTACTAATTCACCCCTCCACTTT
TRBJ1-2	TRBV9	.	many	CASSPRRGLDYGYTF	TGTGCCAGCAGCCCACGCAGGGGTCTGGACTATGGCTACACCTTC
TRBJ1-2	TRBV2	TRBD1	.	CASSGWDRSLTLYGYTF	TGTGCCAGCAGTGGTTGGGACAGGAGCCTTACCCTCTATGGCTACACCTTC
TRBJ1-6	TRBV4-1	.	few	CASSHPQGLDSPLHF	TGCGCCAGCAGCCACCCACAGGGTTTAGATTCACCCCTCCACTTT
TRBJ1-2	TRBV6-1	.	few	CASSEGGTQTSYGYTF	TGTGCCAGCAGTGAGGGGGGGACGCAAACGTCGTATGGCTACACCTTC
TRBJ1-1	TRBV6-5	TRBD1	.	CASKDRGHTEAFF	TGTGCCAGTAAGGACAGGGGGCACACTGAAGCTTTCTTT
TRBJ2-5	TRBV2	TRBD1	.	CASSADRGWETQYF	TGTGCCAGCAGTGCCGACAGGGGCTGGGAGACCCAGTACTTC
TRBJ1-2	TRBV29-1	.	.	CSVPDRSGYTF	TGCAGCGTTCCCGACAGGTCTGGCTACACCTTC
TRBJ1-6	TRBV6-5	TRBD1	few	CASSPGTAFSPLHF	TGTGCCAGCAGTCCCGGGACAGCCTTTTCACCCCTCCACTTT
TRBJ2-5	TRBV21-1	.	.	CASRPPGLVTNGTQYF	TGTGCCAGCAGACCACCGGGACTCGTAACGAATGGGACCCAGTACTTC